This T cell receptor beta chain was found in a study of blood T cell repertoires in COVID-19. Study as a whole: PBMCs, B-cell-depleted T cells, or T cells were the source of the cDNA or gDNA that made up the material.

Germline CDR1 is SEHNR and CDR2 is FQNEAQ (reference sequence). This CDR3 is built from 15 residues. Between the trimmed V and J ends, which lost 2 bases and 7 bases, there was a span of 15 bases. Authors' methods: Amplifying reference gene primers gave estimates of nucleated cell counts. The data were produced by immunoSEQ multiplex PCR, yet TCRdb's version contains in-frame clones alone and is incomplete. Clonal size and the V and J genes are those of that table, whereas D and trimming came from the DNA. The sample consists of around 42,000 clones, approximately 88% of them appearing once. The chain couples TRBV7-9 to TRBJ2-1; D may be TRBD2 (6 bases). Material: peripheral blood. The clonotype comes from a human donor in a cohort sampled during active COVID-19. The CDR3 loop is CASSLFGSMGNEQFF. CDR3 DNA: TGTGCCAGCAGCTTATTCGGGAGCATGGGTAATGAGCAGTTCTTC.